This T cell receptor beta chain was obtained from a study of TIL therapy for anti-PD-1-resistant metastatic lung cancer. CDR3 length: 19 amino acids. Looked up from germline, CDR1 is LGHNA and CDR2 is YSLEER. The V gene lost 4 bases and the J gene lost 0 bases, with 25 bases spanning the gap. Stated time point: pre-treatment sample, taken before nivolumab and TIL therapy. The libraries were made with immunoSEQ v3. Profiled with immunoSEQ multiplex PCR; TCRdb holds only in-frame clones, not every one. The repertoire includes 55,000 to 65,000 clones, 70% to 75% of them detected once, and about 2% sits in the top ten.

Sequenced here: blood, sampled at baseline. The TCR was taken from a person aged 25 to 85 with non-small cell lung cancer. This chain joins TRBV4-3 and TRBJ2-7; no reliable D call. The CDR3 nucleotides read TGCGCCAGCAGCCTGGAAGAAGACGTAGGACGGTTAAGCTCCTACGAGCAGTACTTC. This translates into CASSLEEDVGRLSSYEQYF.